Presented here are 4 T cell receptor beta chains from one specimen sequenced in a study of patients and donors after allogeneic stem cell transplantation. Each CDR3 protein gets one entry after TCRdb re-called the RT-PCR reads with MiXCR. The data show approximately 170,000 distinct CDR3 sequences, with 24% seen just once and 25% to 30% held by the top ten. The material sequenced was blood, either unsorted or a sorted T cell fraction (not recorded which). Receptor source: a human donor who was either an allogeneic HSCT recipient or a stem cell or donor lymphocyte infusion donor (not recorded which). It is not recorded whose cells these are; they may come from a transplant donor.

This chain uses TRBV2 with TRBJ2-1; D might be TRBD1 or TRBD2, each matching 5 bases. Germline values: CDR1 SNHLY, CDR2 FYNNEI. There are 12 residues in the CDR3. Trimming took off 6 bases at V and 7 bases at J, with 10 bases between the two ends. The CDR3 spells CASRGELNEQFF. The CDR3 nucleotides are TGTGCCAGCAGGGGGGAACTGAATGAGCAGTTCTTC.

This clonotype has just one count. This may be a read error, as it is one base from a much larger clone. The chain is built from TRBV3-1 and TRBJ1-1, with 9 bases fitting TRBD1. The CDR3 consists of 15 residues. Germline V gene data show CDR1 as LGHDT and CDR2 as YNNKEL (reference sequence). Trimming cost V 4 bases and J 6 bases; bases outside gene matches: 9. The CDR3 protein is CASSPRDRAQAEAFF. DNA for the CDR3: TGTGCCAGCAGCCCAAGGGACAGGGCGCAAGCTGAAGCTTTCTTT.

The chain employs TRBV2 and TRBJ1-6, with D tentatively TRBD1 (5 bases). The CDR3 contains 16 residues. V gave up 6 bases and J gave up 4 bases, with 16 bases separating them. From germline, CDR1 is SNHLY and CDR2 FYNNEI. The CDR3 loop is CASSDGTLRYNSPLHF. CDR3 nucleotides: TGTGCCAGCAGCGACGGGACCTTGAGGTATAATTCACCCCTCCACTTT.

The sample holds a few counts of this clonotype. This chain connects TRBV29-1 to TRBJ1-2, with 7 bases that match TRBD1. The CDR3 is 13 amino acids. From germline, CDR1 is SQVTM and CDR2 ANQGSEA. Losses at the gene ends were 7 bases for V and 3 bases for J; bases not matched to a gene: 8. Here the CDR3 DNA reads TGCAGCGCCTTTCGACAGGGTGACTATGGCTACACCTTC. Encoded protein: CSAFRQGDYGYTF.